The sequence of this TCR beta chain was determined in a study of T cell responses to AZD1222 COVID-19 vaccine. Study background: Second-dose timings of about 4 or about 12 weeks were pooled.

Study findings and constraints: Sampling captured repertoires only after the peak T cell response. The donors showed a predominance of white British ancestry and of females, with possible underestimation of clonal diversity. Close to half of all spike-specific TCRs reportedly target regions of the variants that are unmutated.

The length of the CDR3 is 15 residues. The germline V gene has CDR1 SEHNR and CDR2 FQNEAQ (reference sequence). V lost 3 bases and J lost 0; bases outside the gene matches: 4. Sequenced by immunoSEQ multiplex PCR; TCRdb stores in-frame clones only, minus some. The data hold about 120,000 clones, with about 90% observed a single time. Comments on this clone: Its target is not known.

The origin of this receptor is an adult in good health. The source material was peripheral blood, sampled on day 0 of AZD1222 vaccination. The chain links TRBV7-9 to TRBJ1-1; TRBD1 matches at 7 bases. The CDR3 here is CASSLGTVMNTEAFF. CDR3 bases: TGTGCCAGCAGCTTGGGGACAGTCATGAACACTGAAGCTTTCTTT.